These 6 T cell receptor beta chains were sequenced from one sample in a study of siplizumab effects on memory and regulatory T cells. Generated by immunoSEQ multiplex PCR, the TCRdb table keeps only in-frame clones and is missing some. This table holds roughly 100,000 clones, 85% to 95% found once. The sequencing input was CD4+ T cells sorted from blood. These receptor sequences come from a human donor in good health.

The rearrangement uses TRBV15 and TRBJ1-2, with a tentative D call TRBD1 (5 bases). V lost 0 bases and J lost 0, with 14 bases in between. The CDR3 has 17 amino acids. The germline V gene encodes CDR1 LNHNV and CDR2 YYDKDF (reference sequence). The CDR3 DNA reads as TGTGCCACCAGCAGAGATTTGGCACAGGTTCCTAACTATGGCTACACCTTC. It specifies CATSRDLAQVPNYGYTF.

J is TRBJ1-2 and V is TRBV30, with D maybe TRBD1 (6 bases). V was clipped by 3 bases and J by 7 bases, with 21 bases between them. The CDR3 totals 15 residues. The germline CDR1 and CDR2 sequences are GTSNPN and SVGIG (reference sequence). The CDR3 sequence is CAWREPGHSGSGYTF. In DNA, the CDR3 is TGTGCCTGGAGAGAACCGGGACACTCGGGTAGTGGCTACACCTTC.

This clone was picked up one time. This rearrangement joins TRBV25-1 to TRBJ1-2; D gene ambiguous. This CDR3 contains 15 residues. The V end lost 5 bases, the J end lost 0 bases, and 13 bases lay between the germline ends. Germline loops: CDR1 MGHDK, CDR2 SYGVNS. CDR3 bases: TGTGCCAGCAGTTTGCCGGGCACTGCTAACTATGGCTACACCTTC. Protein sequence: CASSLPGTANYGYTF.

The rearrangement joins TRBV5-1 to TRBJ2-3, with 9 bases matching TRBD2. There are 15 residues in the CDR3. Germline V gives CDR1 SGHRS, CDR2 YFSETQ. Trimming removed 4 bases from V and 3 bases from J; junction bases left unmatched: 6. The CDR3 DNA reads TGCGCCAGCAGCGTAGCGGGAGTGTATACAGATACGCAGTATTTT. Translated: CASSVAGVYTDTQYF.

This chain's CDR3 is CASSRYQETQYF. CDR3 sequence (DNA): TGTGCCAGCTCTCGGTACCAAGAGACCCAGTACTTC. The chain has TRBV18 and TRBJ2-5, with unresolved D. The CDR3 runs to 12 residues. Germline CDR1 is KGHSH and CDR2 is LQKENI. Trimming shortened V by 6 bases and J by 0 bases, and 5 bases separated the two germline ends.

This clone showed up just once. V gene TRBV5-1 combines with J gene TRBJ1-6; 10 positions match TRBD1. The trim removed 1 base at V and 5 bases at J, leaving 3 bases unmatched. This CDR3 has 16 residues. Germline V gene sequence: CDR1 SGHRS, CDR2 YFSETQ. The CDR3 region has the DNA TGCGCCAGCAGCTTGTTTGGGACAGGGGATAATTCACCCCTCCACTTT. This translates into CASSLFGTGDNSPLHF.